A single sample is the source of the 26 T cell receptor beta chains below, sequenced in a study of CD8+CD57+ T cells in acquired aplastic anemia (dated by TCRdb to the late 2010s). Sequencer: Illumina HiSeq 2000. TCR beta VDJ combination and CDR3 sequence profiling used genomic DNA as the template. In-frame beta chains were kept once TCRdb had trimmed the public reads at Q25 with fastp and called clones with MiXCR. When rows share a CDR3 protein, they turn into one entry using the most common DNA and genes. The sample table shows some 410,000 distinct CDR3 sequences, and just under 70% are seen once. Together, the top ten hold 3.5% to 4.5% of the sample. Sequencing used sorted CD4+, CD8+, or CD8+CD57+ T cells (not recorded which) from PBMCs. Receptors were obtained from a human donor in good health, serving as a control.

This clonotype was observed many times. The chain uses TRBV27 and TRBJ1-5; D gene uncertain. The CDR3 has 13 residues. V lost 3 bases and J lost 6, with 9 bases in between. Germline CDR1 and CDR2: MNHEY and SMNVEV (reference sequence). This chain's CDR3 is CASSLPGGQPQHF. CDR3 nucleotides: TGTGCCAGCAGTTTGCCCGGTGGTCAGCCCCAGCATTTT.

This clonotype was seen a few times. The chain couples TRBV15 to TRBJ1-2; D gene unclear. The CDR3 has 15 amino acids. From germline, CDR1 is LNHNV and CDR2 YYDKDF (reference sequence). Trimming stripped 3 bases from V and 5 bases from J, with 16 bases between. CDR3 DNA sequence: TGTGCCACCAGCAGCTTCCTTACCGGAGGGTATGGCTACACCTTC. This translates into CATSSFLTGGYGYTF. Combining the CDR3 with reference TRBV15 and TRBJ1-2 gives the whole variable domain DAMVIQNPRYQVTQFGKPVTLSCSQTLNHNVMYWYQQKSSQAPKLLFHYYDKDFNNEADTPDNFQSRRPNTSFCFLDIRSPGLGDTAMYLCATSSFLTGGYGYTFGSGTRLTVV.

This clonotype appeared many times. The chain combines TRBV27 with TRBJ2-3, with 8 positions matching TRBD1. The CDR3 is made up of 13 amino acids. V lost 3 bases and J lost 5; bases outside the gene matches: 1. Germline V gives CDR1 MNHEY, CDR2 SMNVEV (reference sequence). The CDR3 sequence: CASSLDREDTQYF. In DNA, the CDR3 is TGTGCCAGCAGTTTGGACAGGGAAGATACGCAGTATTTT.

As DNA, the CDR3 is TGTGCCAGCGGACCGGGACAGGGATTTGGCTACACCTTC. Protein product: CASGPGQGFGYTF. The V call is TRBV12-3 or TRBV12-4, the J call TRBJ1-2, with 9 positions matching TRBD1. J lost 7 bases, V lost 8 bases, and 8 bases had no gene match. CDR3 length equals 13 residues.

V is TRBV6-9 and J is TRBJ2-7; 10 positions match TRBD1. Germline-derived CDR1 and CDR2 are MNHGY and SVAAGI. The V gene end was trimmed by 9 bases and the J gene end by 4 bases; junction bases not matched to a gene: 9. This CDR3 has 14 residues. CDR3 DNA sequence: TGTGCCAGTTCGAAAAGGACAGGGGGTTACGAGCAGTACTTC. Its translation: CASSKRTGGYEQYF.

About this clonotype: The CDR3 carries no conserved terminal phenylalanine or tryptophan, so it likely arises from a read error. The DNA is left out, because the CDR3 cannot be placed on it with certainty; the CDR3 is given as TCRdb lists it. The CDR3 sequence is CASSSGASDFHHH. This chain joins TRBV7-9 and TRBJ2-7; no check of the table's D call, TRBD2, against the DNA was made. The V gene's germline CDR1 is SEHNR and CDR2 FQNEAQ (reference sequence). The length of the CDR3 is 13 amino acids, counting both ends.

J is TRBJ2-3 and V is TRBV12-3 or TRBV12-4, with D perhaps TRBD2 (7 bases). V lost 4 bases and J 4 bases, leaving 18 bases between the germline ends. The CDR3 consists of 16 residues. CDR3 amino acids: CASSYGGGAIADTQYF. The CDR3 bases are TGTGCCAGCAGTTATGGTGGGGGGGCGATAGCAGATACGCAGTATTTT.

This clonotype was detected a few times. CDR3 sequence reads: CASSDRVGYTF. CDR3 sequence (DNA): TGTGCCAGCAGCGATCGCGTTGGCTACACCTTC. The chain uses TRBV9 and TRBJ1-2; no definite D call. Germline CDR1 reads SGDLS; CDR2 reads YYNGEE. V lost 3 bases to trimming and J lost 7 bases, with 7 bases between them. The CDR3 runs 11 residues.

The chain combines TRBV20-1 with TRBJ2-1; 8 nucleotides line up with TRBD2. Germline V gives CDR1 DFQATT, CDR2 SNEGSKA (reference sequence). The CDR3 totals 14 residues. V lost 6 bases to trimming and J lost 8 bases; unmatched junction nucleotides: 12. The CDR3 region is CSARTGRGEDEQFF. The CDR3 DNA sequence: TGCAGTGCCAGAACGGGGCGGGGGGAGGATGAGCAGTTCTTC.

Remarks on this clonotype: A read error may produce the germline difference seen at one junction end. The rearrangement joins TRBV7-2 to TRBJ1-1, with D unclear. CDR3 length equals 13 residues. The germline V gene has CDR1 SGHTA and CDR2 FQGNSA. In DNA, the CDR3 is TGTGCCAGCAGCCTAGCCCCCAGCACTGAAGGTCTCTTT. This gives the protein CASSLAPSTEGLF.

This clonotype was observed many times. The V gene is TRBV19, the J gene TRBJ1-1; D gene ambiguous. Trimming took off 4 bases at V and 1 base at J, with 7 bases between the two ends. The CDR3 loop spans 13 amino acids. Germline values: CDR1 LNHDA, CDR2 SQIVND (reference sequence). The CDR3 coding sequence is TGTGCCAGTAGTAAGTCCCGGAACACTGAAGCTTTCTTT. Its protein is CASSKSRNTEAFF.

The chain uses TRBV19 and TRBJ2-7; D may match TRBD1 or TRBD2 (5 bases each). The CDR3 is 13 amino acids. V was clipped by 2 bases and J by 6 bases, with 11 bases between them. CDR1 is LNHDA and CDR2 is SQIVND in the germline V gene (reference sequence). Here the CDR3 reads CASSIKTGAEQYF. The CDR3 DNA reads TGTGCCAGTAGTATAAAGACCGGGGCCGAGCAGTACTTC.

The chain uses TRBV9 and TRBJ2-1, with 10 bases identical to TRBD2. This CDR3 region has 16 residues. Germline CDR1 SGDLS, CDR2 YYNGEE. The ends lost 8 bases at V and 4 bases at J; junction bases unmatched: 12. CDR3 sequence (DNA): TGTGCCAGTAGCATCGAGCGGGGGGGCGCGTACAATGAGCAGTTCTTC. It is translated as CASSIERGGAYNEQFF.

This clonotype was detected many times. The gene calls are TRBV7-8 and TRBJ2-3, with 11 positions matching TRBD2. V trimming: 3 bases; J trimming: 6 bases; junction bases outside the gene matches: 5. Per germline, CDR1 SGHVS and CDR2 FQNEAQ. The CDR3 extends over 15 amino acids. In nucleotides, the CDR3 is TGTGCCAGCAGCTTTAGCGGGGGGGCCTTCGATACGCAGTATTTT. Translated, it gives CASSFSGGAFDTQYF.

This clonotype was picked up many times. This chain joins TRBV19 and TRBJ1-4; D remains ambiguous. Trimming left V 8 bases short and J 4 bases short, with 5 bases between. The CDR3 covers 11 residues. The germline V gene has CDR1 LNHDA and CDR2 SQIVND (reference sequence). CDR3 in DNA: TGTGCCAGTCGCATTAATGAAAAACTGTTTTTT. Encoded protein: CASRINEKLFF.

About this clonotype: Germline is not matched at one junction end, which may reflect a read error. The V gene is TRBV7-9, the J gene TRBJ2-3; 7 positions match TRBD2. CDR1 SEHNR and CDR2 FQNEAQ come from the germline V gene (reference sequence). This CDR3 comprises 14 residues. The CDR3 spells CASSLDTGRDEQYF. CDR3 sequence (DNA): TGTGCCAGCAGCTTAGACACGGGGAGGGACGAGCAGTACTTT.

The CDR3 region has the DNA TGTGCCAGCAGCTTACTGCCCAGGGAATTGTACGAGCTCCACTTT. Its translation: CASSLLPRELYELHF. This chain joins TRBV11-2 and TRBJ1-6, with a possible D match to TRBD1 (5 bases). The CDR3 is 15 residues long. V gave up 2 bases and J gave up 16 bases, with 21 bases separating them. Germline V gene data show CDR1 as SGHAT and CDR2 as FQNNGV.

The J gene is TRBJ2-3, the V gene TRBV25-1; D is unresolved. This CDR3 region has 14 residues. CDR1 MGHDK and CDR2 SYGVNS come from the germline V gene. The CDR3 sequence is CASTSRRSTGKQYF. In DNA form, the CDR3 reads TGTGCTAGTACTTCCAGGAGAAGCACGGGTAAGCAGTATTTT.

In the case of this clonotype: This may be a read error: a much more frequent sequence differs by one nucleotide. V gene TRBV7-9 combines with J gene TRBJ2-5; D gene uncertain. This CDR3 is built from 11 residues. V was shortened by 5 bases and J by 3 bases, with 4 bases between the two germline ends. The germline V gene has CDR1 SEHNR and CDR2 FQNEAQ (reference sequence). The DNA for the CDR3 is TGTGCCAGCAGCCAAAAAGAGACCCAGTACTTC. Translated, it gives CASSQKETQYF.

In the case of this clonotype: A much larger clone differs by one base, so this may be a read error. The genes are TRBV20-1 and TRBJ2-7; perhaps TRBD1 as D (6 bases). The germline V gene encodes CDR1 DFQATT and CDR2 SNEGSKA (reference sequence). The length of the CDR3 is 14 residues. The CDR3 nucleotides are TGCAGTACTAATCCACCACAGGGCGGCTACGGGCAGTACTTC. Its protein is CSTNPPQGGYGQYF.

The chain combines TRBV29-1 with TRBJ2-7, with 9 bases fitting TRBD1. V gave up 7 bases and J gave up 0 bases; unmatched junction bases: 4. Per germline, CDR1 SQVTM and CDR2 ANQGSEA. CDR3 size: 13 residues. For the CDR3, the DNA is TGCAGCGGGGGACAGGGTAACTCCTACGAGCAGTACTTC. It specifies CSGGQGNSYEQYF.

This clonotype was observed many times. The chain couples TRBV5-1 to TRBJ2-7, with TRBD1 as a possible D gene (5 bases). The CDR3 has 13 amino acids. V gave up 4 bases and J gave up 0 bases, with 8 bases separating them. Germline values: CDR1 SGHRS, CDR2 YFSETQ. This CDR3 is CASSLGHSYEQYF. The CDR3, as DNA: TGCGCCAGCAGCCTAGGACACTCCTACGAGCAGTACTTC.

The rearrangement uses TRBV20-1 and TRBJ1-4, with D perhaps matching TRBD1 (6 bases). V gave up 6 bases and J gave up 9 bases, with 20 bases separating them. The CDR3 contains 14 residues. Germline CDR1 reads DFQATT; CDR2 reads SNEGSKA (reference sequence). CDR3 DNA sequence: TGCAGTGCCAAACAGGGCAATCAGCGCCAAAAACTGTTTTTT. Its translation is CSAKQGNQRQKLFF.

The CDR3 DNA sequence: TGTGCCAGCAGCTTCAGGGGACAGTCACAAGATACGCAGTATTTT. Protein product: CASSFRGQSQDTQYF. The chain employs TRBV5-5 and TRBJ2-3, with 7 bases matching TRBD1. Germline trimming cut 2 bases from V and 5 bases from J; bases unmatched to any gene: 8. Germline values: CDR1 SGHKS, CDR2 YYEKEE (reference sequence). There are 15 residues in the CDR3.

The chain uses TRBV5-4 and TRBJ2-5, with 8 bases matching TRBD2. Looked up from germline, CDR1 is SGHNT and CDR2 is YYREEE (reference sequence). This CDR3 has 14 amino acids. V gave up 1 base and J gave up 7 bases; unmatched junction bases: 6. CDR3 nucleotide sequence: TGTGCCAGCAGCTTGCGGGGGGGGGCGGGGACCCAGTACTTC. It specifies CASSLRGGAGTQYF.

The V gene is TRBV20-1, the J gene TRBJ1-2; D possibly corresponds to TRBD1 (6 bases). Per the germline V gene, CDR1 is DFQATT and CDR2 is SNEGSKA (reference sequence). The CDR3 has 13 residues. CDR3 coding DNA: TGCAGCCCGAGTGGGGGGGCTGGAGATGGCTACACCTTC. It translates to CSPSGGAGDGYTF.